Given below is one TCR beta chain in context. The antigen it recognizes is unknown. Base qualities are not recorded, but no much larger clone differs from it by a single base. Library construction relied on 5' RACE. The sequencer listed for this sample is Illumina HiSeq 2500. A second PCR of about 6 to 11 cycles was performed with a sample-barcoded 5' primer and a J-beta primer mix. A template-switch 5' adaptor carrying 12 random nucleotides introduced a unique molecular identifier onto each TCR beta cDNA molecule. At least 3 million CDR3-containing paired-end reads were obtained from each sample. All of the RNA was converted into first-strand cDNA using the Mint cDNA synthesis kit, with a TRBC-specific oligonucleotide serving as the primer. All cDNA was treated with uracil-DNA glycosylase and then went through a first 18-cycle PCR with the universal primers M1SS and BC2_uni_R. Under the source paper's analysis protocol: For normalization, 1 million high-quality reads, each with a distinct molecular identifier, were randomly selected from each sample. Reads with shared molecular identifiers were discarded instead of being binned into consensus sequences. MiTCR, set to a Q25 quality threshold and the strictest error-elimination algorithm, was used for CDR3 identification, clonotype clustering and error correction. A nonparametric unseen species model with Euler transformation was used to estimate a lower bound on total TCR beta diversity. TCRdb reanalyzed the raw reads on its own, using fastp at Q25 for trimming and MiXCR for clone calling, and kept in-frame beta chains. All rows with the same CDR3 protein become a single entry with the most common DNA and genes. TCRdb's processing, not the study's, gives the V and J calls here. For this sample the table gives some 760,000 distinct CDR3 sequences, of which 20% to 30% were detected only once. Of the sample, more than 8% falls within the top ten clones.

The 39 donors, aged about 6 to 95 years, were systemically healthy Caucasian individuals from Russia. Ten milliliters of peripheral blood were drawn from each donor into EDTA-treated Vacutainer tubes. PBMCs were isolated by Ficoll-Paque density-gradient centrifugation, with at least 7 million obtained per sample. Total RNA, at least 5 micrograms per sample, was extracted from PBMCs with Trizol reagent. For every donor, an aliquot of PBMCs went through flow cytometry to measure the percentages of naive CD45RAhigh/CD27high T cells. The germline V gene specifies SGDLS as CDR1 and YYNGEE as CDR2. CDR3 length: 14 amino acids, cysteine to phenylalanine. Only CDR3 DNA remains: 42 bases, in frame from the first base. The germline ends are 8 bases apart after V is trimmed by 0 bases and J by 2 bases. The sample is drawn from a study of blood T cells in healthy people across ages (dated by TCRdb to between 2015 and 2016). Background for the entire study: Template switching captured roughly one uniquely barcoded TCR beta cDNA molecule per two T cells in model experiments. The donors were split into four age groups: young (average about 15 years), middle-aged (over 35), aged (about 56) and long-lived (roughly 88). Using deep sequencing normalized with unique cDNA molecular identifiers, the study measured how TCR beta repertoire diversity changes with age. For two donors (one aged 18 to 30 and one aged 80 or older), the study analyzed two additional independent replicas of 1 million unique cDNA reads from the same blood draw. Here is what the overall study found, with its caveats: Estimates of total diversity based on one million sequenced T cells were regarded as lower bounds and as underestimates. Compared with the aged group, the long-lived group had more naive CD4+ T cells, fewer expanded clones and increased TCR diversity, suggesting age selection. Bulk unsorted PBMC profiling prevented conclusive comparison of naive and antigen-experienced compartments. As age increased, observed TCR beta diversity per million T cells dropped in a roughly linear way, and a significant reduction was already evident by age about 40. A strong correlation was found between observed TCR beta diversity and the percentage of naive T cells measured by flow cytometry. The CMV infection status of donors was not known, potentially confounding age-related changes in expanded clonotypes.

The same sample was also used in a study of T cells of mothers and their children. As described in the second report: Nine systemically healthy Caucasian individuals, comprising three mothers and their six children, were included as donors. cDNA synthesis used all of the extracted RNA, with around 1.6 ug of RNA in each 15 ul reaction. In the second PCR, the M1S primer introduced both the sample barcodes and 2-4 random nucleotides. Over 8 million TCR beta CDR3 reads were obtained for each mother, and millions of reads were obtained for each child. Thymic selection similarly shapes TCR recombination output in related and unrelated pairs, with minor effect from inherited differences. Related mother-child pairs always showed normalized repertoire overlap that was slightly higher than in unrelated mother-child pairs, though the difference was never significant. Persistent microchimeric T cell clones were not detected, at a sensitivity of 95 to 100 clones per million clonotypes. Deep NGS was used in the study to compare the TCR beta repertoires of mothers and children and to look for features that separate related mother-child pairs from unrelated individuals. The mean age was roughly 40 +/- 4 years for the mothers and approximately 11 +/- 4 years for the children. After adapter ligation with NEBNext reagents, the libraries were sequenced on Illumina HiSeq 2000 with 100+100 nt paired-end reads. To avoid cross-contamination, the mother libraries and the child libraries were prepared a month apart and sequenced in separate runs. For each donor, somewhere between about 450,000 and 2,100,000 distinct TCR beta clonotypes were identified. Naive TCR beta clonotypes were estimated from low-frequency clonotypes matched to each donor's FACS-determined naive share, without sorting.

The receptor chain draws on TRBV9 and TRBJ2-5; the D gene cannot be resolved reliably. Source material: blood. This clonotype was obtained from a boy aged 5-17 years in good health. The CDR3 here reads CASSVEYEQETQYF. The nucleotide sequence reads TGTGCCAGCAGCGTAGAATATGAACAAGAGACCCAGTACTTC.